The 23 T cell receptor beta chains below all came from one sample that was sequenced in a study of blood T cell repertoires in COVID-19. The method was immunoSEQ multiplex PCR; TCRdb's version includes in-frame clones alone and lacks a portion of them. The sample has about 270,000 clones, more than 80% seen once; the top ten hold roughly 2.5%. The sequenced sample was PBMCs or T cells enriched from blood (not recorded which). All receptors come from a woman younger than 35 who had recovered from COVID-19.

The J gene is TRBJ2-1, the V gene TRBV27; D is perhaps TRBD1 (5 bases). Germline V gives CDR1 MNHEY, CDR2 SMNVEV (reference sequence). Trimming cost V 1 base and J 5 bases, with 12 bases left between them. The CDR3 consists of 15 residues. The CDR3 spells CASSLWQGGDNEQFF. The CDR3 DNA follows: TGTGCCAGCAGTTTATGGCAGGGTGGTGACAATGAGCAGTTCTTC.

The chain uses TRBV5-5 and TRBJ2-3; D is perhaps TRBD2 (6 bases). The germline V gene has CDR1 SGHKS and CDR2 YYEKEE (reference sequence). The CDR3 runs to 19 residues. V was pared by 4 bases and J by 6 bases, with 30 bases between. CDR3 amino acids: CASSPADRWGVISQDTQYF. CDR3 bases: TGTGCCAGCAGCCCGGCGGATCGTTGGGGGGTAATATCCCAGGATACGCAGTATTTT.

There are a few counts of this clone. The junction departs from germline at one end; a sequencing error may be responsible. The chain recombines TRBV7-7 with TRBJ1-2; TRBD1 agrees at 7 bases. The germline CDR1 and CDR2 sequences are SSHAT and FNYEAQ (reference sequence). The CDR3 length is 14 residues. CDR3 bases: TGTGCTAGCAGCATAGGAAGACAGGGAGATGGCTACACCTTC. This codes for CASSIGRQGDGYTF.

J is TRBJ1-2 and V is TRBV29-1; perhaps TRBD1 as D (5 bases). Germline assignment: CDR1 SQVTM and CDR2 ANQGSEA. There are 12 residues in the CDR3. V was pared by 6 bases and J by 5 bases, with 13 bases between. The CDR3 DNA is TGCAGCGTGGGGGGGTCCTATTATGGCTACACCTTC. Its protein is CSVGGSYYGYTF.

The chain couples TRBV12-3 or TRBV12-4 to TRBJ1-1; TRBD1 aligns across 7 bases. This CDR3 comprises 13 residues. Trimming at V came to 6 bases and at J to 5 bases, leaving 6 bases not matched to a gene. CDR3 DNA sequence: TGTGCCAGCAGGGTAGACAGGGATACTGAAGCTTTCTTT. Residues: CASRVDRDTEAFF.

The chain uses TRBV2 and TRBJ2-2; no reliable D call. V was clipped by 6 bases and J by 1 base, with 6 bases between them. Germline lookup yields CDR1 SNHLY and CDR2 FYNNEI. This CDR3 contains 13 residues. The CDR3 region has the DNA TGTGCCAGCAGAACAGTGAACACCGGGGAGCTGTTTTTT. The encoded protein is CASRTVNTGELFF.

This rearrangement joins TRBV19 to TRBJ1-2; D uncertain. The CDR3 consists of 14 residues. CDR1 is LNHDA and CDR2 is SQIVND in the germline V gene (reference sequence). V lost 9 bases and J lost 4, with 18 bases in between. CDR3 loop: CASIRRGKIYGYTF. DNA for the CDR3: TGTGCCAGCATAAGACGCGGGAAAATCTATGGCTACACCTTC.

The V gene is TRBV7-8, the J gene TRBJ2-7, with TRBD1 matching 10 bases. The CDR3 runs 16 residues. V shed 5 bases, J shed 2 bases, and the junction held 9 bases outside the gene matches. The V gene's germline CDR1 is SGHVS and CDR2 FQNEAQ. CDR3 nucleotide sequence: TGTGCCAGCAGCAAAGCCGGGACAGGGGCGACCTACGAGCAGTACTTC. It specifies CASSKAGTGATYEQYF.

This chain joins TRBV5-1 and TRBJ2-1; 13 bases map to TRBD2. From germline, CDR1 is SGHRS and CDR2 YFSETQ. The length of the CDR3 is 16 residues. The V gene end was trimmed by 4 bases and the J gene end by 7 bases; junction bases not matched to a gene: 8. As DNA, the CDR3 is TGCGCCAGCAGCCCCGGGACTAGCGGGGTGTTAAATGAGCAGTTCTTC. Translated, it gives CASSPGTSGVLNEQFF.

Regarding this clone: The same CDR3 also results from other DNA sequences found in this sample. V usage is TRBV7-9 and J usage is TRBJ1-2, with 7 bases lining up with TRBD1. This CDR3 spans 13 amino acids. Germline V gene lookup returns CDR1 SEHNR and CDR2 FQNEAQ (reference sequence). The ends lost 5 bases at V and 2 bases at J; junction bases unmatched: 2. CDR3 nucleotide sequence: TGTGCCAGCAGCCTGGGACAGAACTATGGCTACACCTTC. Translation: CASSLGQNYGYTF.

This rearrangement joins TRBV5-1 to TRBJ1-2, with 7 positions matching TRBD1. The CDR3 loop spans 18 amino acids. CDR1 and CDR2 (germline): SGHRS, YFSETQ. The V and J ends lost 4 bases and 2 bases, in that order; junction bases with no gene match: 17. In nucleotides, the CDR3 is TGCGCCAGCAGCGGATACGGGACAGTGTCGTCGTCAAACTATGGCTACACCTTC. It encodes CASSGYGTVSSSNYGYTF.

This rearrangement joins TRBV24-1 to TRBJ2-1, with 7 bases lining up with TRBD1. Germline V gene sequence: CDR1 KGHDR, CDR2 SFDVKD. This CDR3 has 13 residues. V was pared by 7 bases and J by 4 bases, with 3 bases of the junction left unmatched. Here the CDR3 reads CATSRDSYNEQFF. The CDR3 region has the DNA TGTGCCACCAGCCGGGACAGTTACAATGAGCAGTTCTTC.

The rearrangement uses TRBV5-1 and TRBJ2-7, with 16 bases lining up with TRBD2. The junction had 4 bases not matched to a gene; V was cut back by 4 bases and J by 9 bases. The CDR3 consists of 14 residues. From germline, CDR1 is SGHRS and CDR2 YFSETQ. CDR3 sequence (DNA): TGCGCCAGCAGCCCGGGACTAGCGGGGGGGCCGCAGTACTTC. This gives the protein CASSPGLAGGPQYF.

The chain recombines TRBV6-5 with TRBJ1-2; D not resolved. V was trimmed by 11 bases and J by 2 bases, leaving 18 bases between them. Looked up from germline, CDR1 is MNHEY and CDR2 is SVGAGI. This CDR3 has 14 residues. The DNA for the CDR3 is TGTGCCGGAACCCGGACGGAGCGGAACTATGGCTACACCTTC. This sequence encodes CAGTRTERNYGYTF.

The chain is built from TRBV11-3 and TRBJ2-1; D may be TRBD2 (5 bases). CDR1 and CDR2 from the germline V gene are SGHNT and YENEEA. The CDR3 runs 13 residues. V lost 5 bases to trimming and J lost 8 bases, with 13 bases between them. In DNA form, the CDR3 reads TGTGCCAGCAGCCCGGACTCCCTCGATGAGCAGTTCTTC. Encoded protein: CASSPDSLDEQFF.

J is TRBJ2-7 and V is TRBV6-5; 8 positions agree with TRBD1. The V and J ends lost 2 bases and 4 bases, in that order; junction bases with no gene match: 7. Germline loops: CDR1 MNHEY, CDR2 SVGAGI. The CDR3 loop spans 15 amino acids. This CDR3 is CASSYGTGGLYEQYF. The DNA for the CDR3 is TGTGCCAGCAGTTACGGTACAGGGGGATTATACGAGCAGTACTTC.

V gene TRBV6-5 combines with J gene TRBJ1-1; D is unresolved. The CDR3 is 14 amino acids. V dropped 6 bases and J dropped 1 base, with 12 bases sitting between them. The V gene's germline CDR1 is MNHEY and CDR2 SVGAGI. CDR3 residues: CASSQDDGNTEAFF. The CDR3, as DNA: TGTGCCAGCAGCCAGGATGATGGGAACACTGAAGCTTTCTTT.

V usage is TRBV6-4 and J usage is TRBJ2-3; a weak D match, TRBD2 (7 bases). CDR3 size: 14 residues. Germline V gene sequence: CDR1 MRHNA, CDR2 SNTAGT. V lost 3 bases and J 2 bases, leaving 9 bases between the germline ends. CDR3 sequence: CASSEGGATDTQYF. CDR3 DNA: TGTGCCAGCAGTGAAGGGGGGGCCACAGATACGCAGTATTTT.

V usage is TRBV5-4 and J usage is TRBJ1-2; D might be TRBD1 (6 bases). The CDR3 contains 15 residues. With 0 bases removed from V and 4 bases from J, the gap between germline ends came to 13 bases. CDR1 and CDR2 (germline): SGHNT, YYREEE (reference sequence). DNA of the CDR3: TGTGCCAGCAGCTTGGACCCAGGGGAGGGCTATGGCTACACCTTC. This translates into CASSLDPGEGYGYTF.

This chain links TRBV3-1 (or the pseudogene TRBV3-2) with TRBJ2-4, with TRBD2 as a possible D gene (6 bases). Trimming pared 4 bases from V and 0 bases from J, leaving 25 bases between. This CDR3 contains 20 residues. The germline V gene has CDR1 LGHDT and CDR2 YNNKEL (reference sequence). The CDR3 here is CASSPGRGGGLDLAKNIQYF. The CDR3 coding sequence is TGTGCCAGCAGCCCGGGGCGGGGCGGAGGACTCGATCTAGCCAAAAACATTCAGTACTTC.

V is TRBV14 and J is TRBJ2-3, with D unclear. V was shortened by 4 bases and J by 0 bases, with 17 bases between the two germline ends. The germline V gene has CDR1 SGHDN and CDR2 FVKESK. This CDR3 has 17 amino acids. The chain's CDR3 is CASSPPLGIPSTDTQYF. For the CDR3, the DNA is TGTGCCAGCAGCCCACCGCTAGGAATTCCTAGCACAGATACGCAGTATTTT.

The chain carries TRBV3-1 (or the pseudogene TRBV3-2) and TRBJ2-3, with 14 bases fitting TRBD2. The J segment lost 1 base and the V segment lost 4 bases, leaving 4 bases of the junction unmatched. The CDR3 totals 17 residues. Germline CDR1 and CDR2: LGHDT and YNNKEL (reference sequence). In nucleotides, the CDR3 is TGTGCCAGCAGCCTGACTAGCGGGGGGGCCGGCACAGATACGCAGTATTTT. It yields the protein CASSLTSGGAGTDTQYF.

The J gene is TRBJ1-2, the V gene TRBV27; 10 bases map to TRBD1. This CDR3 is 13 amino acids long. V was pared by 10 bases and J by 6 bases, with 8 bases of the junction left unmatched. The germline CDR1 and CDR2 sequences are MNHEY and SMNVEV (reference sequence). The CDR3 nucleotides are TGTGCCACCATGACAGGGGGCAGGAATGGCTACACCTTC. This translates into CATMTGGRNGYTF.